These 7 T cell receptor beta chains share one sample of origin, sequenced in a study of control samples from healthy donors and cancer patients. This table comes from immunoSEQ multiplex PCR, and its TCRdb copy is limited to in-frame clones, with some not included. The sample includes 130,000 or so clones, 88% of them seen just once. The sample comprised blood. These receptors were obtained from a man in his fifties in good health.

Of note for this clone: The sample has other DNA sequences that encode this CDR3 too. V and J are TRBV9 and TRBJ2-7; TRBD1 matches at 8 bases. CDR1 and CDR2 (germline): SGDLS, YYNGEE. This CDR3 comprises 14 residues. After removal of 0 bases from V and 2 bases from J, the junction contained 1 base not matched to a gene. Here the CDR3 DNA reads TGTGCCAGCAGCGTAGGGACAGGGACCTACGAGCAGTACTTC. It codes for CASSVGTGTYEQYF.

The chain recombines TRBV2 with TRBJ1-2; D uncertain. Germline V gene lookup returns CDR1 SNHLY and CDR2 FYNNEI. The V and J ends lost 8 bases and 0 bases respectively, with 16 bases between them. This CDR3 has 15 amino acids. CDR3 sequence reads: CASSSAGSTNYGYTF. Written as DNA, the CDR3 is TGTGCCAGCTCTTCTGCTGGGTCTACTAACTATGGCTACACCTTC.

This clone was picked up one time. The rearrangement links TRBV29-1 to TRBJ1-4, with TRBD1 matching over 11 bases. CDR1 SQVTM and CDR2 ANQGSEA come from the germline V gene. CDR3 size: 13 residues. J lost 6 bases, V lost 6 bases, and 3 bases had no gene match. DNA for the CDR3: TGCAGCGTCCGGACAGGGGGCGATGAAAAACTGTTTTTT. The encoded protein is CSVRTGGDEKLFF.

The chain couples TRBV11-1 to TRBJ2-2; 7 positions agree with TRBD1. V lost 2 bases, J lost 0 bases, and 0 bases stayed unmatched. Germline values: CDR1 SGHAT, CDR2 FQDESV (reference sequence). The CDR3 loop spans 15 amino acids. The CDR3 coding sequence is TGTGCCAGCAGCTTACAGGGGGCGAACACCGGGGAGCTGTTTTTT. Its translation is CASSLQGANTGELFF.

The gene calls are TRBV7-8 and TRBJ2-2, with D perhaps TRBD1 or TRBD2 (5 bases each). Germline V gives CDR1 SGHVS, CDR2 FQNEAQ. Deletions cut 3 bases from V and 1 base from J, with 9 bases between. The CDR3 length is 15 residues. CDR3 DNA: TGTGCCAGCAGCTTTCGAGGGGAGAACACCGGGGAGCTGTTTTTT. Translating it yields CASSFRGENTGELFF.

The chain uses TRBV28 and TRBJ2-3; 9 bases are a match to TRBD2. The V and J ends lost 8 bases and 5 bases, in that order; junction bases with no gene match: 5. The CDR3 runs 13 residues. In germline, CDR1 is MDHEN, CDR2 SYDVKM. The CDR3 DNA reads as TGTGCCAGCGCCGCGGGGGGGCAAGATACGCAGTATTTT. Its translation: CASAAGGQDTQYF.

The V call is TRBV28, the J call TRBJ2-7; D might be TRBD2 (7 bases). V lost 5 bases, J lost 4 bases, and 15 bases lay in between. Germline CDR1 reads MDHEN; CDR2 reads SYDVKM. This CDR3 comprises 14 residues. CDR3 in amino acids: CASSGGERGYEQYF. CDR3 in DNA: TGTGCCAGCAGTGGGGGGGAAAGGGGGTACGAGCAGTACTTC. Looking up the rest from reference TRBV28 and TRBJ2-7 gives the full variable domain: DVKVTQSSRYLVKRTGEKVFLECVQDMDHENMFWYRQDPGLGLRLIYFSYDVKMKEKGDIPEGYSVSREKKERFSLILESASTNQTSMYLCASSGGERGYEQYFGPGTRLTVT.